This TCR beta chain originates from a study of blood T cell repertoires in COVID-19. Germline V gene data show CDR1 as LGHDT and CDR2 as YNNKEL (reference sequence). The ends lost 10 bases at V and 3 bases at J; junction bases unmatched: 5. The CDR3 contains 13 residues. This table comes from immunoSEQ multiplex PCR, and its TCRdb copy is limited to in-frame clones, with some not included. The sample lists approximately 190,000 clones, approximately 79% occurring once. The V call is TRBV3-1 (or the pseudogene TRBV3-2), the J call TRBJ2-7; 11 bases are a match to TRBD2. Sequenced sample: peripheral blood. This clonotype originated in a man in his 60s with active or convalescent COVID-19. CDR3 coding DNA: TGTGCCATTCGGACTAGCGGGTACTACGAGCAGTACTTC. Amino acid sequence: CAIRTSGYYEQYF.